This record covers a single T cell receptor beta chain. The antigen remains unidentified. From the RACE reads, TCRdb called clonotypes with MiXCR, one entry per CDR3 protein. The sample includes over 95,000 distinct CDR3 sequences, around 12% of them seen just once. This record belongs to a study of human T cells and chemical hapten exposure. Across the study: Per-sample TCR yield variability stemmed mainly from small pooled library volume differences. General observations from the study: Relative to controls, expanded TCRs formed significantly more large CDR3 similarity clusters. Every donor had alopecia, and their immune response may therefore differ from healthy people's.

Indicated time point: patch test 1, 2 weeks after DPC sensitization. The treatment denotes: therapeutic diphenylcyclopropenone sensitization with weekly scalp DPC. Germline lookup yields CDR1 ENHRY and CDR2 SYGVKD. V was shortened by 2 bases and J by 4 bases, with 11 bases between the two germline ends. This CDR3 spans 15 amino acids. V and J are TRBV10-3 and TRBJ2-2; D unresolved. This TCR was sampled from a woman between 40 and 50 years old with alopecia areata. Some clones in this sample may be carry-over from other donors' samples. The input for sequencing was whole blood, taken in connection with sensitization to the hapten diphenylcyclopropenone (DPC). For the CDR3, the DNA is TGTGCCATCAGTGAGGGCTTCGGCGGCACCGGGGAGCTGTTTTTT. This translates into CAISEGFGGTGELFF.